The present T cell receptor beta chain was sequenced within a study of cytomegalovirus exposure and HLA in healthy donors. With 60 Vbeta and 13 Jbeta primers, the PCR was carried out. Profiled with immunoSEQ multiplex PCR; TCRdb holds only in-frame clones, not every one. Counted here are 140,000 to 150,000 clones, 82% occurring once; the ten biggest clones make up roughly 10%. Whole-study results and caveats: The authors listed 164 TCR beta chains as cytomegalovirus-associated. At a 0.05 false discovery rate, a later analysis found 16,951 TCR beta sequences to be associated with HLA alleles.

J was trimmed by 3 bases and V by 2 bases; bases with no gene match: 12. Germline assignment: CDR1 GTSNPN and CDR2 SVGIG (reference sequence). CDR3 length: 16 residues. This clone showed up just a few times. Its target is unknown. V usage is TRBV30 and J usage is TRBJ2-7; 8 nucleotides agree with TRBD2. The sequence was obtained from a woman aged 55-69 years in good health and CMV-seropositive. Specimen: PBMCs. The CDR3 region has the DNA TGTGCCTGGAGTCTCCCGGGACTAGTCTACGGCTACGAGCAGTACTTC. Translation: CAWSLPGLVYGYEQYF.